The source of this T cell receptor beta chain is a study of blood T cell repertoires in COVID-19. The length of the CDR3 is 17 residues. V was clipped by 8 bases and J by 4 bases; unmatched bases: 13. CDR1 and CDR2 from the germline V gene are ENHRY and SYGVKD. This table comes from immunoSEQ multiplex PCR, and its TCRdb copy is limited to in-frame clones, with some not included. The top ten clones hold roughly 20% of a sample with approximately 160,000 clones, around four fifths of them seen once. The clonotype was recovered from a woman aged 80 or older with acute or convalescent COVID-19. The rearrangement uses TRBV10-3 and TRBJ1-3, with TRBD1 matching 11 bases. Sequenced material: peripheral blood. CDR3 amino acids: CAIRDRGIPLSGNTIYF. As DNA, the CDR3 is TGTGCCATCCGGGACAGGGGGATCCCCTTATCAGGAAACACCATATATTTT.